These 14 T cell receptor beta chains originate from one sample sequenced in a study of blood T cell repertoires in COVID-19. Here immunoSEQ multiplex PCR was the method, and the copy in TCRdb shows in-frame clones only, minus some. Seen here are about 310,000 clones, around 87% observed once, and the top ten hold 1%. The sample was peripheral blood. The receptors were gathered from a man aged 45-65 years with active or convalescent COVID-19.

V gene TRBV24-1 combines with J gene TRBJ1-2; D ambiguous. Looked up from germline, CDR1 is KGHDR and CDR2 is SFDVKD. V was shortened by 6 bases and J by 4 bases, with 5 bases between the two germline ends. The CDR3 extends over 11 amino acids. This CDR3 reads CATSRGYGYTF. Written as DNA, the CDR3 is TGTGCCACCAGTCGGGGCTATGGCTACACCTTC.

The chain has TRBV6-6 and TRBJ1-1; 7 bases align to TRBD1. The germline V gene encodes CDR1 MNHNY and CDR2 SVGAGI (reference sequence). Trimming took 6 bases from V and 5 from J; bases not matched to a gene: 3. CDR3 length: 12 amino acids. The CDR3 protein is CASRFRGTEAFF. The DNA of the CDR3 is TGTGCCAGCAGATTCAGGGGGACTGAAGCTTTCTTT.

The rearrangement joins TRBV19 to TRBJ1-2; possible D gene TRBD1, 6 bases. This CDR3 contains 14 residues. Germline V gives CDR1 LNHDA, CDR2 SQIVND (reference sequence). V shed 6 bases and J shed 5 bases, with 16 bases lying between them. Here the CDR3 DNA reads TGTGCCAGTAGGATCGTTGGGGGCGATTATGGCTACACCTTC. This translates into CASRIVGGDYGYTF.

On this clone itself: Different DNA sequences within this sample yield the same CDR3. The chain couples TRBV28 to TRBJ1-1; D not certain. CDR1 and CDR2 (germline): MDHEN, SYDVKM. V was shortened by 4 bases and J by 1 base, with 4 bases between the two germline ends. The CDR3 loop spans 12 amino acids. Here the CDR3 reads CASSSQNTEAFF. The CDR3 DNA sequence: TGTGCCAGCAGTTCCCAGAACACTGAAGCTTTCTTT.

The chain uses TRBV6-5 and TRBJ1-3; perhaps TRBD1 as D (6 bases). This CDR3 comprises 16 residues. Germline loops: CDR1 MNHEY, CDR2 SVGAGI. The ends were cut back, 2 bases at V and 2 bases at J, with 13 bases in the middle. The CDR3 reads CASSYGTKNAGNTIYF. CDR3 in DNA: TGTGCCAGCAGTTACGGGACAAAAAATGCTGGAAACACCATATATTTT.

The CDR3 bases are TGTGCCAGCAGCTTAAGGGATTGGACAGCTAGCGAAAAACTGTTTTTT. Its translation: CASSLRDWTASEKLFF. This rearrangement joins TRBV5-4 to TRBJ1-4; perhaps TRBD1 as D (6 bases). Between the trimmed V and J ends, which lost 2 bases and 8 bases, there was a span of 19 bases. This CDR3 contains 16 residues. Germline loops: CDR1 SGHNT, CDR2 YYREEE (reference sequence). The variable domain in full, with the rest retrieved from reference TRBV5-4 and TRBJ1-4, is ETGVTQSPTHLIKTRGQQVTLRCSSQSGHNTVSWYQQALGQGPQFIFQYYREEENGRGNFPPRFSGLQFPNYSSELNVNALELDDSALYLCASSLRDWTASEKLFFGSGTQLSVL.

The gene calls are TRBV4-3 and TRBJ1-1; 8 nucleotides match TRBD1. Germline V CDR1 and CDR2: LGHNA, YSLEER. There are 15 residues in the CDR3. After removal of 3 bases from V and 1 base from J, the junction contained 4 bases not matched to a gene. CDR3 in DNA: TGCGCCAGCAGCCAGTGGACAGGGTCGAACACTGAAGCTTTCTTT. Encoded protein: CASSQWTGSNTEAFF.

J is TRBJ2-3 and V is TRBV27; 10 nucleotides agree with TRBD1. The V gene's germline CDR1 is MNHEY and CDR2 SMNVEV (reference sequence). CDR3 size: 14 residues. With 5 bases clipped from V and 7 bases from J, the junction kept 6 bases outside the gene matches. The CDR3 DNA reads as TGTGCCAGCAGTCGACAGGGGGCGCCGAATACGCAGTATTTT. This translates into CASSRQGAPNTQYF.

The chain combines TRBV2 with TRBJ2-7; tentatively, D is TRBD2 (6 bases). Trimming removed 11 bases at V and 7 bases at J, with 21 bases between. CDR1 is SNHLY, CDR2 FYNNEI, per germline. This CDR3 spans 13 amino acids. This CDR3 is CALRDSYPGEQYF. Here the CDR3 DNA reads TGTGCCCTCAGGGACTCATACCCCGGGGAGCAGTACTTC.

The J gene is TRBJ1-2, the V gene TRBV28, with D possibly matching TRBD1 (5 bases). CDR1 MDHEN and CDR2 SYDVKM come from the germline V gene. The length of the CDR3 is 12 residues. The V gene lost 8 bases and the J gene lost 8 bases, with 15 bases spanning the gap. In DNA form, the CDR3 reads TGTGCCAGCTTAAGGCGGGGGGACGGCTACACCTTC. Translation gives CASLRRGDGYTF.

The chain couples TRBV6-1 to TRBJ2-1; D call uncertain. This CDR3 is built from 13 residues. V shed 0 bases and J shed 8 bases, with 8 bases lying between them. Germline V gene data show CDR1 as MNHNS and CDR2 as SASEGT. This CDR3 reads CASSEASVYEQFF. For the CDR3, the DNA is TGTGCCAGCAGTGAAGCAAGCGTCTATGAGCAGTTCTTC.

The chain carries TRBV5-1 and TRBJ1-1; unclear D gene. Trimming left V 0 bases short and J 6 bases short, with 12 bases between. Germline V gives CDR1 SGHRS, CDR2 YFSETQ. The CDR3 is 14 amino acids. CDR3 in amino acids: CASSLVTGGAEAFF. The DNA for the CDR3 is TGCGCCAGCAGCTTGGTAACGGGAGGCGCTGAAGCTTTCTTT.

The CDR3 DNA follows: TGTGCCAGCAGCGTCCGGGACAGAATACAGACCCAGTACTTC. Its translation is CASSVRDRIQTQYF. The gene calls are TRBV7-9 and TRBJ2-5, with TRBD1 identical over 7 bases. The germline CDR1 and CDR2 sequences are SEHNR and FQNEAQ (reference sequence). V was pared by 5 bases and J by 6 bases, with 9 bases of the junction left unmatched. The CDR3 covers 14 residues.

This chain links TRBV6-2 or TRBV6-3 with TRBJ2-2; TRBD1 matches 7 bases. After removal of 6 bases from V and 0 bases from J, the junction contained 1 base not matched to a gene. This CDR3 comprises 14 residues. Looked up from germline, CDR1 is MNHEY and CDR2 is SVGEGT. The CDR3 loop reads CASSGQANTGELFF. CDR3 DNA sequence: TGTGCCAGCAGCGGACAGGCGAACACCGGGGAGCTGTTTTTT.